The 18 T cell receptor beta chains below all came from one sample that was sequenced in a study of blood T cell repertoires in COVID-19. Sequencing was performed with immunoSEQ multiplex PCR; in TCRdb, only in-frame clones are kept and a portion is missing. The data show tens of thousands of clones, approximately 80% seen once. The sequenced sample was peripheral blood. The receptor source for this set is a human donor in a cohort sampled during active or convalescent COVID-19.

DNA for the CDR3: TGTGCCAGCAGAGCAACCGACAGGGTAAACTATGGCTACACCTTC. Protein: CASRATDRVNYGYTF. This sequence joins TRBV6-5 and TRBJ1-2, with 7 bases aligning to TRBD1. Trimming cost V 6 bases and J 2 bases; bases outside gene matches: 9. Germline lookup yields CDR1 MNHEY and CDR2 SVGAGI. The CDR3 is made up of 15 amino acids.

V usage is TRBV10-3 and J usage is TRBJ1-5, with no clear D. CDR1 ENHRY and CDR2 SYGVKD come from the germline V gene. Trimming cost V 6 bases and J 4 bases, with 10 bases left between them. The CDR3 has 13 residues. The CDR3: CAIRQRDNQPQHF. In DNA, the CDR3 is TGTGCCATCAGACAGAGGGATAATCAGCCCCAGCATTTT.

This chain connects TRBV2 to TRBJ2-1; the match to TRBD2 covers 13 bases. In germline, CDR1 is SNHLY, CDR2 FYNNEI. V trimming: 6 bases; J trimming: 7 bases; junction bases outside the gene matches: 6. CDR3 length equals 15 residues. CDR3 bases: TGTGCCAGCAGGCCGGGACTAGCGGGGACGAATGAGCAGTTCTTC. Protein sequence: CASRPGLAGTNEQFF. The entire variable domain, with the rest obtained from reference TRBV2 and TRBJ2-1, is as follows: EPEVTQTPSHQVTQMGQEVILRCVPISNHLYFYWYRQILGQKVEFLVSFYNNEISEKSEIFDDQFSVERPDGSNFTLKIRSTKLEDSAMYFCASRPGLAGTNEQFFGPGTRLTVL.

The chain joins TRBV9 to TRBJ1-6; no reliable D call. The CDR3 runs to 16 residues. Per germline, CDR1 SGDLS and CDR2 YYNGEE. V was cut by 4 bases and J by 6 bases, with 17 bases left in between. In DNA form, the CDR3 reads TGTGCCAGCAGCCCAAACTCCGGCCTAGCTAATTCACCCCTCCACTTT. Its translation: CASSPNSGLANSPLHF.

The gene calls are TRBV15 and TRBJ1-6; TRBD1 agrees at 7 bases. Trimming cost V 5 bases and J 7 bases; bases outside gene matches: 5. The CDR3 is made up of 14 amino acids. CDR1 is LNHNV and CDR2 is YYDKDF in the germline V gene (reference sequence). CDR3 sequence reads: CATSSGTENSPLHF. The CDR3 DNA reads TGTGCCACCAGCTCCGGGACAGAGAATTCACCCCTCCACTTT.

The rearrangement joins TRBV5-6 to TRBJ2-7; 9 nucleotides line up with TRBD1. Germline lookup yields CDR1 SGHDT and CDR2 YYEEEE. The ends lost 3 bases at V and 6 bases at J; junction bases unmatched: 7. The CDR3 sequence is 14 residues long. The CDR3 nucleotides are TGTGCCAGCAGCTGGGGACAGGGCCCCTCCGAGCAGTACTTC. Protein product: CASSWGQGPSEQYF.

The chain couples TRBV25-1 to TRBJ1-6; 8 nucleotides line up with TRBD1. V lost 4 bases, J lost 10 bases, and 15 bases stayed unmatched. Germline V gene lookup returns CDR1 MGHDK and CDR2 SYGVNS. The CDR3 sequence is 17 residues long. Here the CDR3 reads CASSAINSGQGLSPLHF. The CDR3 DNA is TGTGCCAGCAGTGCAATTAACTCTGGACAGGGTTTGTCACCCCTCCACTTT. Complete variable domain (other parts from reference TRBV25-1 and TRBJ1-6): EADIYQTPRYLVIGTGKKITLECSQTMGHDKMYWYQQDPGMELHLIHYSYGVNSTEKGDLSSESTVSRIRTEHFPLTLESARPSHTSQYLCASSAINSGQGLSPLHFGNGTRLTVT.

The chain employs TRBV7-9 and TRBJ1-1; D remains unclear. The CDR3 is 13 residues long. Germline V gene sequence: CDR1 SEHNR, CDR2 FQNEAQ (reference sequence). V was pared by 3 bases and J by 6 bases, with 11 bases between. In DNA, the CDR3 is TGTGCCAGCAGCTTGCCGGTTGCCGCTGAAGCTTTCTTT. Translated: CASSLPVAAEAFF.

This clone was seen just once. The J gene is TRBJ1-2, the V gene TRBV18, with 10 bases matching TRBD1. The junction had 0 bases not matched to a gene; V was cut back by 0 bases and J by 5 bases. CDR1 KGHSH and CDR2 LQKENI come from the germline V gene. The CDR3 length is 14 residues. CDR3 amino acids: CASSPPGQGYGYTF. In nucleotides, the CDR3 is TGTGCCAGCTCACCACCGGGACAGGGGTATGGCTACACCTTC.

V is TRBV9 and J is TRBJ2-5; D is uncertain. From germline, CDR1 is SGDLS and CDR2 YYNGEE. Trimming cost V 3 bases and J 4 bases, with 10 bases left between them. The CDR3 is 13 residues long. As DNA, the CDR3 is TGTGCCAGCAGCGGGTCAGGTGGAGAGACCCAGTACTTC. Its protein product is CASSGSGGETQYF.

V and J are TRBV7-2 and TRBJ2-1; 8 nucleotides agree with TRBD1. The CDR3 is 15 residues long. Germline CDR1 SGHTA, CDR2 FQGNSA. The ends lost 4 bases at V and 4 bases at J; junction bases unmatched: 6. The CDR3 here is CASSSGRTGYNEQFF. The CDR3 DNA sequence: TGTGCCAGCAGCTCAGGTCGGACAGGGTACAATGAGCAGTTCTTC.

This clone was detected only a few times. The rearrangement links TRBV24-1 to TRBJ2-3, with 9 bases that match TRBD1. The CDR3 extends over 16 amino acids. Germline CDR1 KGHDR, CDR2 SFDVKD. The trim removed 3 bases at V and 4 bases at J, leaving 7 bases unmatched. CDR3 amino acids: CATSDHRDRVADTQYF. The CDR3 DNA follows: TGTGCCACCAGTGATCACCGGGACAGGGTTGCAGATACGCAGTATTTT.

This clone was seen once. CDR3 coding DNA: TGCGCCAGCAGTGAGGGGAGGTTCGGGAACACAGATACGCAGTATTTT. This translates into CASSEGRFGNTDTQYF. The V gene is TRBV10-2, the J gene TRBJ2-3; TRBD2 might be the D (6 bases). The CDR3 is made up of 16 amino acids. Deletions cut 2 bases from V and 2 bases from J, with 14 bases between. CDR1 is WSHSY, CDR2 SAAADI, per germline.

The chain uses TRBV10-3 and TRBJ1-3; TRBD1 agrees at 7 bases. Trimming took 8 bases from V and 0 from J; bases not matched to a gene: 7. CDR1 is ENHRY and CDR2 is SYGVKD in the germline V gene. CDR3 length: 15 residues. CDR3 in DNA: TGTGCCATCGGACAGGTCCATTCCTCTGGAAACACCATATATTTT. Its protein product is CAIGQVHSSGNTIYF.

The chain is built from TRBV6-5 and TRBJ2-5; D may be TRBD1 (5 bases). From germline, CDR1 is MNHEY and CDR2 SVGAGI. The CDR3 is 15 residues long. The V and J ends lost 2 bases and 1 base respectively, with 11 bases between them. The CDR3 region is CASSYQGHPQETQYF. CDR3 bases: TGTGCCAGCAGTTACCAAGGACACCCCCAAGAGACCCAGTACTTC.

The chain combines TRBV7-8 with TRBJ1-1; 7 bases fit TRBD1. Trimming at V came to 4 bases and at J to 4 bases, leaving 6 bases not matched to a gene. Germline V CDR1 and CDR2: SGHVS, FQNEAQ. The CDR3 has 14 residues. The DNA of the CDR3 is TGTGCCAGCAGCTCCCGACAGGGATTCACTGAAGCTTTCTTT. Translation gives CASSSRQGFTEAFF.

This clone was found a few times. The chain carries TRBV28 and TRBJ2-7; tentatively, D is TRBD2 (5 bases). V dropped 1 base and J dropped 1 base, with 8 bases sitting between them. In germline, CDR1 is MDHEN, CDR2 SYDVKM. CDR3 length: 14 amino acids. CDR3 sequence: CASSLFGDSYEQYF. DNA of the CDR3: TGTGCCAGCAGTTTATTCGGGGATTCCTACGAGCAGTACTTC.

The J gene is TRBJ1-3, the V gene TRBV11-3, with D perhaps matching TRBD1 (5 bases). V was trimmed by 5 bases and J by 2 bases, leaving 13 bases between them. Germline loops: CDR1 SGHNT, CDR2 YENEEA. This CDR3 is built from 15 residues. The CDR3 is CASSPSAGAGNTIYF. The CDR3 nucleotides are TGTGCCAGCAGCCCATCGGCGGGGGCTGGAAACACCATATATTTT.